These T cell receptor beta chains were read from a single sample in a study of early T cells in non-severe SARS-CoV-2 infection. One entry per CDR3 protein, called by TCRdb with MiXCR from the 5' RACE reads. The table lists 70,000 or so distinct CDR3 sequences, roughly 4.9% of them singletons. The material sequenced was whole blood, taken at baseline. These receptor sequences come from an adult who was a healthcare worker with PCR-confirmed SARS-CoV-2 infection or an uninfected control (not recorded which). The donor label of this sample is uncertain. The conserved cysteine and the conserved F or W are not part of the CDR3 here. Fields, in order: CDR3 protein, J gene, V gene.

ASSIALGQAGELF,TRBJ2-2,TRBV19
ASRPGQGKGEQY,TRBJ2-7,TRBV6-5
ASSLAGTGFGSPLH,TRBJ1-6,TRBV11-2
STGRVEQF,TRBJ2-1,TRBV20-1
ASSSPTRGKRGTEAF,TRBJ1-1,TRBV11-2
ASSLERGFEQF,TRBJ2-1,TRBV7-2
ASSYRPTSGGIPYEQY,TRBJ2-7,TRBV6-5
ATSDSGRGNTGELF,TRBJ2-2,TRBV24-1
ASSPAGDGNEKLF,TRBJ1-4,TRBV4-3
ATSDWGGGYNEQF,TRBJ2-1,TRBV24-1
SQLAGGTDTQY,TRBJ2-3,TRBV20-1
ASSPRQGRADTQY,TRBJ2-3,TRBV11-2
ASSLDVDTEAF,TRBJ1-1,TRBV12-3/TRBV12-4
ASTLQLDNNEQF,TRBJ2-1,TRBV5-1
AIRTVSTDTQY,TRBJ2-3,TRBV10-3
ASSREGTEYNEQF,TRBJ2-1,TRBV6-4
ASSHGHDGSTEAF,TRBJ1-1,TRBV11-3
ASSQVSSMAQETQY,TRBJ2-5,TRBV4-1
AISETGRTGELF,TRBJ2-2,TRBV10-3
ASSESTAQDSYNSPLH,TRBJ1-6,TRBV10-2
ASGARGRANEKLF,TRBJ1-4,TRBV6-1
ASSQVLSNQPQH,TRBJ1-5,TRBV4-3
ASSRNFRGTGELF,TRBJ2-2,TRBV14
ASSPTGRGLGGYT,TRBJ1-2,TRBV18
SAYPGLAAYEQY,TRBJ2-7,TRBV20-1
ASSLPPLRRQETQY,TRBJ2-5,TRBV28
ATSRVGGGIGADTQY,TRBJ2-3,TRBV15
ASSISGLGYEQY,TRBJ2-7,TRBV6-5
SAPSSLETQY,TRBJ2-5,TRBV20-1
AAGGDRYNEQF,TRBJ2-1,TRBV28
ASSLGGEETQY,TRBJ2-5,TRBV7-3
ASSLSRGTQPQH,TRBJ1-5,TRBV27
ASSFGQGSYNEQF,TRBJ2-1,TRBV5-8
ASSFSTGELF,TRBJ2-2,TRBV27
SARRSRGRSPLH,TRBJ1-6,TRBV20-1
ASSLQPGLAGAPQETQY,TRBJ2-5,TRBV4-3
ASSTGGRLNTEAF,TRBJ1-1,TRBV19
ASSQDILANIQY,TRBJ2-4,TRBV3-1
ASSERVSQETQY,TRBJ2-5,TRBV6-1
ASSLAGTSGADTQY,TRBJ2-3,TRBV7-2
SAKQGPSYNSPLH,TRBJ1-6,TRBV20-1
ASTIQGRTPNTEAF,TRBJ1-1,TRBV7-2
ASSGSVRGVDGYT,TRBJ1-2,TRBV7-9
ASRSEDAWGNQPQH,TRBJ1-5,TRBV2
ASTPWASSETQY,TRBJ2-5,TRBV12-3/TRBV12-4
ATLYVAAGNTIY,TRBJ1-3,TRBV7-9
SAKSGPVRGEKLF,TRBJ1-4,TRBV20-1
ASSLTPNEQF,TRBJ2-1,TRBV5-6
ASSLDGRLNEKLF,TRBJ1-4,TRBV5-1
ASSSTVNTGELF,TRBJ2-2,TRBV11-2
ASNFGHNTEAF,TRBJ1-1,TRBV12-3/TRBV12-4
ASSEIGTVNSPLH,TRBJ1-6,TRBV2
ASRLGNEQF,TRBJ2-1,TRBV5-6
ASSLYGLLGEQY,TRBJ2-7,TRBV7-3